This entry concerns a single TCR beta chain. Its antigen is unknown. Base-call qualities are not available, and no considerably larger clone is one nucleotide away. The library was generated by multiplex PCR. The data were produced on an Illumina HiSeq 4000. iRepertoire HTBI primers and Arm-PCR amplification of CDR3 regions were used to construct TCR beta libraries. Gel purification was performed on PCR products prior to sequencing. Under the source paper's analysis protocol: Across samples, fewer than 70 TRBV and 13 to 15 TRBJ segments were identified and used for gene usage analysis of CDR3 amino acid clonotypes. COPE and FqMerger were used to merge the filtered high-quality paired reads into contigs. BLAST was used to align contigs to IMGT TRBV, TRBD and TRBJ reference genes, and CDR3 was defined according to IMGT. Highly expanded clones were defined as clonotypes with a frequency above 0.1%. Shannon entropy served as the measure of repertoire diversity, while the Gini coefficient captured V-J evenness. A clonotype was considered public if more than one individual shared it. TCRdb reprocessing: public reads trimmed at Q25 with fastp, clones called with MiXCR, in-frame beta chains kept. Every CDR3 protein is listed once, alongside the most common genes and DNA of its rows. In this record, the V and J calls reflect TCRdb's handling and not the investigators' own analysis. Here the sample has 310,000 or so distinct CDR3 sequences; about 20% occur a single time. Roughly 27% of the sample lies in the top ten.

Taken with the paper, the label for time point translates to: persistent/refractory GD, antithyroid drugs over 5 years with positive TRAb. RNA was extracted from PBMCs in TRIzol for both TCR sequencing and RNA sequencing. Graves' disease was diagnosed according to American Thyroid Association guidelines. The patients came from an endocrinology department in Xi'an, China. Each patient gave roughly 8.4 milliliters of peripheral blood, collected in an EDTA anticoagulant tube. Ficoll Paque Plus density gradient separation was used to isolate PBMCs, and no further T cell sorting was done. An Agilent 2100 Bioanalyzer and agarose gel were used to assess RNA quality, and a NanoDrop 2000 was used to measure RNA concentration. This entry belongs to a study of regulatory T cells in long-lasting Graves disease (dated by TCRdb to about 2021). Looking at the study overall: Persistent Graves' disease was defined as antithyroid drug treatment for over 5 years with persistently positive TSH receptor autoantibodies. In the clinical cohort, patients with persistent Graves' disease had used antithyroid drugs for an average of around 9.9 years. The study was conducted in China and was registered as a clinical trial. Patients with persistent Graves' disease were compared with patients with newly diagnosed Graves' disease using TCR sequencing and RNA sequencing of peripheral blood. A total of about 35 samples underwent TCR sequencing, from about 13 patients with persistent Graves' disease and 20 or so patients with newly diagnosed Graves' disease.

Results and caveats for the whole study, not just this receptor: Compared with newly diagnosed patients, patients with persistent Graves' disease had lower TCR Shannon entropy and fewer highly expanded clones, which suggests clonal expansion. Persistent disease showed preferential use of TRBV28, TRBJ1-2 and TRBJ2-5, whereas newly diagnosed disease favored TRBV20-1 and TRBJ2-1. As a limitation, the authors acknowledged that the small sample size may reduce accuracy. The study examined only peripheral blood because the primary lesion, thyroid tissue, could not be accessed. A larger number of public clonotypes was shared among persistent patients (around 2,500) than among newly diagnosed patients (more than 850). Only the TCR beta chain was sequenced and analyzed.

V is reduced by 6 bases and J by 1 base, leaving a spacing of 9 bases between them. Taken from the germline V gene, the CDR1 and CDR2 loops are ENHRY and SYGVKD. The CDR3 sequence holds 13 residues, the cysteine and phenylalanine included. This entry keeps only the CDR3 DNA: 39 bases, framed from base 1. The sequenced sample was peripheral blood mononuclear cells (PBMCs), obtained when the disease was refractory, from a patient treated with antithyroid drugs. This receptor was obtained from a female donor with Graves disease. Recombination joined TRBV10-3 with TRBJ1-1, with the D segment identity uncertain. In nucleotides, the sequence is TGTGCCATCAGCCCGCAGTCGAACACTGAAGCTTTCTTT. Translated, this is CAISPQSNTEAFF.